This T cell receptor beta chain was sequenced during a study of lymphopenia after photon versus proton radiotherapy. Study-level results: Under photons, naive T cells and diversity fell while effector/memory populations rose. Post-nadir diversity loss with photons came from oligoclonal expansion, particularly CD8+ Temra cells.

Clones were sequenced by immunoSEQ multiplex PCR, and TCRdb holds only the in-frame ones, with some missing. The sample includes roughly 58,000 clones, 87% of them seen just once. CDR3 length: 16 amino acids. This clone is a singleton in its sample. The antigen remains undetermined. The sample in question was peripheral blood, obtained from a patient treated with proton-based radiotherapy. The clonotype originates from a man older than 75 with esophageal cancer. This chain uses TRBV21-1 with TRBJ2-1; the table calls TRBD2, which could not be checked here. TRBV21-1 is described as a pseudogene. The CDR3 loop is CASSKGLAGFRNEQFF. The CDR3 DNA reads TGTGCCAGCAGCAAAGGACTAGCGGGGTTTCGTAATGAGCAGTTCTTC.